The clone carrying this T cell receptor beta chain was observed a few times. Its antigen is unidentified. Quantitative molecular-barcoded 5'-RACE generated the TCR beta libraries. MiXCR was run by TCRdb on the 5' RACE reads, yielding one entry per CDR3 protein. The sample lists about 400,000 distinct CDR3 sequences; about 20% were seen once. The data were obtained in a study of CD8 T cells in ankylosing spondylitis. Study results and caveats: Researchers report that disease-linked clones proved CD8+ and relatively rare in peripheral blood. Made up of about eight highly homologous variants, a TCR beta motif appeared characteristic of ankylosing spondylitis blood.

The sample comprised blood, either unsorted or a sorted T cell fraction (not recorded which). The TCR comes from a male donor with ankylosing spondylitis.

CDR3 bases: TGTGCCAGCAGTTTACGACCGAGCTATAGCAATCAGCCCCAGCATTTT. Translating it yields CASSLRPSYSNQPQHF. The chain couples TRBV28 to TRBJ1-5; D not certain. CDR1 and CDR2 (germline): MDHEN, SYDVKM. The CDR3 is 16 residues long. V lost 2 bases, J lost 0 bases, and 11 bases lay in between.